This T cell receptor beta chain was sequenced during a study of cytotoxic CD8 clonotypes in ibrutinib-treated CLL. Study in general: Responses comprised 24 partial and 2 complete; at median approximately 72 months, around 15 remained remitted and some 12 progressed. After treatment lasting a median approximately eleven months, range 6 to 36, response samples were collected.

TCRdb's copy holds only in-frame clones and misses some; the assay was immunoSEQ multiplex PCR. Of some 120,000 clones in the sample, roughly 60% were seen once. Study conclusions and caveats: Baseline clonality was higher than in age-matched healthy donors and moved in step with circulating CD8+ T-cell counts. Progressing and sustained-remission patients had different sampling times.

CDR1 SNHLY and CDR2 FYNNEI come from the germline V gene. The CDR3 sequence is 16 residues long. V dropped 6 bases and J dropped 1; count of bases not matched to a gene: 0. This clone was detected a few times. Its cognate antigen is unknown. The V gene is TRBV2, the J gene TRBJ2-2; 15 bases align to TRBD2. The TCR sequence derives from a human donor with chronic lymphocytic leukemia. The sample was PBMCs, taken after 24 months of ibrutinib treatment. CDR3 sequence reads: CASRGLAGGNTGELFF. The CDR3 DNA reads TGTGCCAGCAGGGGACTAGCGGGGGGGAACACCGGGGAGCTGTTTTTT.